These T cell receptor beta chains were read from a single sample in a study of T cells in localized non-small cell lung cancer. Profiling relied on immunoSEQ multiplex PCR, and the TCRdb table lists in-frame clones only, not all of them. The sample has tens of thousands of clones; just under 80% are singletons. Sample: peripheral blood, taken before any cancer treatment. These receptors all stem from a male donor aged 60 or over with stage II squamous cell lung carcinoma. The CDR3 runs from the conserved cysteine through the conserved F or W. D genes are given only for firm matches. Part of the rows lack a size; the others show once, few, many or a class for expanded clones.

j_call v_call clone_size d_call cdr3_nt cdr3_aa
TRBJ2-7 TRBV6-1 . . TGTGCCAGCACGGGATGGGGTGGGGATCACGAGCAGTACTTC CASTGWGGDHEQYF
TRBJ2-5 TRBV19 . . TGTGCCAGTAGTAATCACAGGGTTTGGAGTAAAGAGACCCAGTACTTC CASSNHRVWSKETQYF
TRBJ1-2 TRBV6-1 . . TGTGCCAGCAAAATGCAGACACCTAACTATGGCTACACCTTC CASKMQTPNYGYTF
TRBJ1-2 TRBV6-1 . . TGTGCCAGCAGCCAGGACAGAAGCTATGGCTACACCTTC CASSQDRSYGYTF
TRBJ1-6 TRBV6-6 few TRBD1 TGTGCCAGCAGTGTGGACAGGGGTAATTCACCCCTCCACTTT CASSVDRGNSPLHF
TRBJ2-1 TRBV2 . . TGTGCCAGCAGTGAATCAATGAGCAATGAGCAGTTCTTC CASSESMSNEQFF
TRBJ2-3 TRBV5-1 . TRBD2 TGCGCCAGCAGCACGGGACTAGCGGGGTTCACAGATACGCAGTATTTT CASSTGLAGFTDTQYF
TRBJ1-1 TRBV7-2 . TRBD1 TGTGCCAGCAGCTCGGGACAGGGGAGGACTGAAGCTTTCTTT CASSSGQGRTEAFF
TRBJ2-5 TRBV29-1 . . TGCAGCGTTGAAGATAGATCCACCCAGACCCAGTACTTC CSVEDRSTQTQYF
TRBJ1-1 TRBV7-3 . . TGTGCCAGCAGCCCTAAACACCTCACCGGGACAAGGGCTTGGACTGAAGCTTTCTTT CASSPKHLTGTRAWTEAFF
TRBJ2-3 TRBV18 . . TGTGCCAGCTCACCACCTATAAGCACAGATACGCAGTATTTT CASSPPISTDTQYF
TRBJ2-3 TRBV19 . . TGTGCCAGTAGTCAGGACGGACGGTACACAGATACGCAGTATTTT CASSQDGRYTDTQYF
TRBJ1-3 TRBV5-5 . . TGTGCCAGCAGCCCGGAGTCAGGGGAGAACACCATATATTTT CASSPESGENTIYF
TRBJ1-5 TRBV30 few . TGTGCCTCCGGGGCAGGGAGCAATCAGCCCCAGCATTTT CASGAGSNQPQHF
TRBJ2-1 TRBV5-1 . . TGCGCCAGCAGCTTCTCCTTGGATCCTCGATATGAGCAGTTCTTC CASSFSLDPRYEQFF
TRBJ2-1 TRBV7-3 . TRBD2 TGTGCCAGCAGCTTAGGGTCGGGAGGGCGCTACAATGAGCAGTTCTTC CASSLGSGGRYNEQFF
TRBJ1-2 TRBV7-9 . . TGTGCCAGCAGTTCTGGACAGCTCTATGGCTACACCTTC CASSSGQLYGYTF
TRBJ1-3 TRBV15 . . TGTGCCACCAGCAGATCACCCGGGGATCCAGGAAACACCATATATTTT CATSRSPGDPGNTIYF
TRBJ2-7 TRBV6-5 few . TGTGCCAGCACGGGATGGGGTGGGGATCACGAGCAGTACTTC CASTGWGGDHEQYF
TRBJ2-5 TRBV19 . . TGTGCCAGTAGCCTCATGGGGGGGCTAAAAGAGACCCAGTACTTC CASSLMGGLKETQYF
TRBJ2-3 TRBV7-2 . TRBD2 TGTGCCAGCAGCTTGGGACTAGAATCAGATACGCAGTATTTT CASSLGLESDTQYF
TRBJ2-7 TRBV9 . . TGTGCCAGCAGCGTAGCCCCGGGACGAGACGAGCAGTACTTC CASSVAPGRDEQYF
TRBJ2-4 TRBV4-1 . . TGCGCCAGCAGCCACAACAGAGGGGGCAAAAACATTCAGTACTTC CASSHNRGGKNIQYF
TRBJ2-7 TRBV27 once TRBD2 TGTGCCAGCAGTTCTACTAGCGGGAGAGGTTACGAGCAGTACTTC CASSSTSGRGYEQYF
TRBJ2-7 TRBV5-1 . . TGCGCCAGCAGCTTGGAGGGCAGAATCTACGAGCAGTACTTC CASSLEGRIYEQYF
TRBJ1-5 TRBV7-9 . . TGTGCCAGCAGCCCCCAGGGTCGGCAGCCCCAGCATTTT CASSPQGRQPQHF